This T cell receptor (beta chain) emerged from a study of blood T cell repertoires in COVID-19. Clones were sequenced by immunoSEQ multiplex PCR, and TCRdb holds only the in-frame ones, with some missing. The sample has tens of thousands of clones; roughly 80% are singletons. This CDR3 comprises 13 residues. The germline gives CDR1 KGHDR, CDR2 SFDVKD. Trimming removed 3 bases at V and 0 bases at J, with 4 bases between. The V and J genes are TRBV24-1 and TRBJ1-1; D unresolved. This receptor was taken from an elderly man with acute or convalescent COVID-19. The sample was peripheral blood. The CDR3, as DNA: TGTGCCACCAGTGATCCCGTGAACACTGAAGCTTTCTTT. Encoded protein: CATSDPVNTEAFF.